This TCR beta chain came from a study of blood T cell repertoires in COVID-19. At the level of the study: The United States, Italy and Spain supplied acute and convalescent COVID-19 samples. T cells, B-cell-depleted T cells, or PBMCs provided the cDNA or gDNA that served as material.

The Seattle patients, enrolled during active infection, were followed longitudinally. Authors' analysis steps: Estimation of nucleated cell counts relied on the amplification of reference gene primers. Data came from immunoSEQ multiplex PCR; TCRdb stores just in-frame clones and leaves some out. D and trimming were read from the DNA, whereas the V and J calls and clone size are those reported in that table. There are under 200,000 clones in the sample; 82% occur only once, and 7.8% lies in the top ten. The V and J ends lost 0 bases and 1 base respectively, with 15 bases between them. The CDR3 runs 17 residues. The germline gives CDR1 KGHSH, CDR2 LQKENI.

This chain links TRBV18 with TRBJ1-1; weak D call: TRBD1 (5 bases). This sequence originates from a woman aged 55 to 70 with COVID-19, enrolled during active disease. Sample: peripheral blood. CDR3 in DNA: TGTGCCAGCTCACCACCGCCAGGGCGCTCCTCGAACACTGAAGCTTTCTTT. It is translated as CASSPPPGRSSNTEAFF.